The following is a T cell receptor beta chain sequence with its context. Its antigen is still unknown. These data come from a study of cytotoxic CD8 clonotypes in ibrutinib-treated CLL. For the study at large: Productive templates averaged around 260,000 per sample, and productive rearrangements 80,000 to 95,000. Findings and limits, study-wide: Age-matched healthy donor levels were exceeded by baseline clonality, which tracked circulating CD8+ T-cell counts. Public clonotypes, rarely seen, contracted or held steady on treatment.

This CDR3 is built from 15 residues. V lost 3 bases to trimming and J lost 2 bases; unmatched junction nucleotides: 7. Germline CDR1 is MNHNS and CDR2 is SASEGT. Repertoires were generated with immunoSEQ multiplex PCR, while TCRdb's copy carries only in-frame clones and drops some. The data contain 200,000 or so clones, roughly 65% of them singletons. The chain has TRBV6-1 and TRBJ2-7; 7 nucleotides match TRBD1. The sample here was PBMCs, taken after 12 months of ibrutinib treatment. The sequence was collected from a human donor with chronic lymphocytic leukemia. The DNA of the CDR3 is TGTGCCAGCAGTGACTCCGGGACAGCCACCTACGAGCAGTACTTC. It codes for CASSDSGTATYEQYF.